These 6 T cell receptor beta chains were all obtained from the same sample, sequenced in a study of control samples from healthy donors and cancer patients. The method was immunoSEQ multiplex PCR; TCRdb's version includes in-frame clones alone and lacks a portion of them. This sample yields 45,000 to 70,000 clones, of which roughly 90% are seen a single time; about 0.99% belongs to the top ten. The sample taken for sequencing was PBMCs. These receptors were taken from a man aged 30 to 39 with colorectal cancer.

This chain joins TRBV9 and TRBJ1-2; D gene ambiguous. Trimming removed 3 bases at V and 1 base at J, with 7 bases between. Germline V gives CDR1 SGDLS, CDR2 YYNGEE. The CDR3 runs to 13 residues. The CDR3 DNA reads as TGTGCCAGCAGCGAGGGAAATAACTATGGCTACACCTTC. Its translation: CASSEGNNYGYTF. Using reference TRBV9 and TRBJ1-2 for the parts outside the CDR3, the full variable domain is DSGVTQTPKHLITATGQRVTLRCSPRSGDLSVYWYQQSLDQGLQFLIQYYNGEERAKGNILERFSAQQFPDLHSELNLSSLELGDSALYFCASSEGNNYGYTFGSGTRLTVV.

The CDR3: CASSSGGNWNTEAFF. The CDR3 DNA sequence: TGTGCCAGCTCCTCCGGGGGAAATTGGAACACTGAAGCTTTCTTT. The chain couples TRBV11-2 to TRBJ1-1; D may be TRBD1 (5 bases). CDR1 and CDR2 from the germline V gene are SGHAT and FQNNGV. The length of the CDR3 is 15 residues. V dropped 8 bases and J dropped 1 base, with 17 bases sitting between them.

V is TRBV24-1 and J is TRBJ2-3; D possibly corresponds to TRBD1 (6 bases). V was shortened by 4 bases and J by 4 bases, with 14 bases between the two germline ends. Germline CDR1 and CDR2: KGHDR and SFDVKD. The CDR3 is made up of 15 amino acids. CDR3 residues: CATSDSGDRPDTQYF. The CDR3 bases are TGTGCCACCAGTGACTCAGGGGATCGGCCAGATACGCAGTATTTT.

The V call is TRBV27, the J call TRBJ2-1, with 7 bases lining up with TRBD2. This CDR3 has 14 amino acids. V was pared by 5 bases and J by 5 bases, with 6 bases of the junction left unmatched. Germline V CDR1 and CDR2: MNHEY, SMNVEV (reference sequence). DNA for the CDR3: TGTGCCAGCAGTGCAGCGGGACCCAACAATGAGCAGTTCTTC. Protein: CASSAAGPNNEQFF.

CDR3 nucleotide sequence: TGTGCCAGCAGTGACTCGTCACGGGGTACTGAAGCTTTCTTT. Amino acid sequence: CASSDSSRGTEAFF. This chain joins TRBV6-4 and TRBJ1-1; D is undetermined. Per germline, CDR1 MRHNA and CDR2 SNTAGT. The CDR3 runs 14 residues. The germline V and J ends were trimmed by 0 bases and 5 bases, with 10 bases remaining between them.

The V and J genes are TRBV30 and TRBJ1-2; no definite D call. CDR3 size: 13 residues. Between the trimmed V and J ends, which lost 2 bases and 1 base, there was a span of 8 bases. CDR1 GTSNPN and CDR2 SVGIG come from the germline V gene (reference sequence). The CDR3 reads CAWSLGNNYGYTF. In DNA, the CDR3 is TGTGCCTGGAGTTTGGGAAATAACTATGGCTACACCTTC.